This entry describes one T cell receptor beta chain. This specimen belongs to a study of blood T cell repertoires in COVID-19. The CDR3 consists of 15 residues. The germline gives CDR1 MGHRA, CDR2 YSYEKL. V lost 4 bases, J lost 1 base, and 4 bases stayed unmatched. Data came from immunoSEQ multiplex PCR; TCRdb stores just in-frame clones and leaves some out. The sample consists of 150,000 to 200,000 clones, 75% to 90% of them appearing once. The TCR was taken from a man between 60 and 70 years old with acute or convalescent COVID-19. The specimen was peripheral blood. The chain carries TRBV4-1 and TRBJ1-1; 9 positions agree with TRBD1. In DNA, the CDR3 is TGCGCCAGCAGCCGATCACAGGGGGCGAACACTGAAGCTTTCTTT. This sequence encodes CASSRSQGANTEAFF.